This T cell receptor beta chain was captured in a study of early stage breast cancer tumors. For the study at large: Among approximately 12 ER+/PR+/HER2- tumors, eight were ductal, four lobular. Study observations and caveats: Compared with adjacent normal breast, tumors showed approximately 2.5-fold denser, more clonal T cells. Blood repertoires resembled normal breast more than tumor.

Germline V gives CDR1 LGHNA, CDR2 YSLEER. This CDR3 spans 17 amino acids. V lost 0 bases, J lost 1 base, and 14 bases lay in between. Notes on this clone: Its antigen is currently unknown.

Generated by immunoSEQ multiplex PCR, the TCRdb table keeps only in-frame clones and is missing some. The table shows about 28,000 clones, with around 67% occurring only once. The material sequenced was blood. This rearrangement joins TRBV4-3 to TRBJ2-3; no clear D gene. This clonotype was sampled from a person aged 35-55 years with breast cancer. CDR3 loop: CASSQDIEGKGTDTQYF. For the CDR3, the DNA is TGCGCCAGCAGCCAAGATATAGAAGGGAAAGGCACAGATACGCAGTATTTT.